This record looks at one TCR beta chain sequence and its context. The target antigen is unknown. Germline CDR1 ENHRY, CDR2 SYGVKD. The CDR3 is made up of 20 amino acids. The germline V and J ends were trimmed by 4 bases and 0 bases, with 28 bases remaining between them. These data are taken from a study of shared clonotypes between healthy human individuals. Study-level points and caveats: Investigators expected sequencing depth to affect clonotype sharing among donors.

Assay execution took place at the deep level. Measured with immunoSEQ multiplex PCR; TCRdb has only the in-frame clones, and not every one. The sample has about 980,000 clones, approximately 76% seen once. Specimen: memory CD4+ T cells sorted from blood. Subset given: CD45RA-negative fraction. The gene calls are TRBV10-3 and TRBJ2-7, with D maybe TRBD2 (5 bases). This clonotype was sampled from a young man in good health. This CDR3 is CAISASPWGVEGRDSYEQYF. The DNA for the CDR3 is TGTGCCATCAGTGCCTCCCCGTGGGGAGTCGAGGGTCGGGACTCCTACGAGCAGTACTTC.